The rows below give T cell receptor beta chains drawn from one sample of a study of response to subunit inactivated influenza vaccine. TCRdb re-derived calls from the RT-PCR reads in MiXCR, one entry per CDR3 protein. The sample contains 400,000 to 650,000 distinct CDR3 sequences, less than 7.5% of which appear only once. The source material was PBMCs from blood, sampled around 25 months after vaccination. The source is a man between 50 and 75 years old who received an inactivated influenza vaccine. Each CDR3 is given with its conserved first and last residue. D genes are given only for firm matches. Where a row states a size, it is once, few, many or the class of an expanded clone; other rows omit it.

TRBV7-9	many	TRBJ2-1	TRBD2	TGTGCCAGCAGCCTCACTAGCGGGGGCCACTACAATGAGCAGTTCTTC	CASSLTSGGHYNEQFF
TRBV3-1	-	TRBJ2-5	-	TGTGCCAGCAGCCAACCGACTAGTCTGGAGACCCAGTACTTC	CASSQPTSLETQYF
TRBV5-1	once	TRBJ2-5	TRBD2	TGCGCCAGCAGCTCCTTAGCGGGAGGCGGGGAGACCCAGTACTTC	CASSSLAGGGETQYF
TRBV3-1	many	TRBJ2-4	TRBD1	TGTGCCAGCAGCCTCCACCGGGACAGGGTGTACTTC	CASSLHRDRVYF
TRBV20-1	-	TRBJ2-7	-	TGCAGCCAACTAAGGGGCTCGGAGTACTTC	CSQLRGSEYF
TRBV10-2	-	TRBJ1-5	-	TGCGCCAGCAGTGAATTAGGGAGGCATCAGCCCCAGCATTTT	CASSELGRHQPQHF
TRBV9	many	TRBJ2-5	-	TGTGCCAGCAGCGTAGGCCAAGGGGGGGGCCAAGAGACCCAGTACTTC	CASSVGQGGGQETQYF
TRBV6-5	-	TRBJ1-2	TRBD1	TGTGCCAGCAGTTACTCACCTTCGGACAGGGGATATGGCTACACCTTC	CASSYSPSDRGYGYTF
TRBV7-9	many	TRBJ2-1	-	TGTGCCAGCAGCTTAGGCCCGAGGGGCGCGAACAATGAGCAGTTCTTC	CASSLGPRGANNEQFF
TRBV7-9	-	TRBJ2-1	-	TGTGCCAGCAGTTTCTCGACGGGGGAGAATGAGCAGTTCTTC	CASSFSTGENEQFF
TRBV14	-	TRBJ2-6	-	TGTGCCAGCAGCCTGGGTCCCCCTGGGGCCAACGTCCTGACTTTC	CASSLGPPGANVLTF
TRBV10-3	-	TRBJ2-5	TRBD2	TGTGCCATCAGCTTGGGGACTAGCGGGGGGCAAGAGACCCAGTACTTC	CAISLGTSGGQETQYF
TRBV12-3/TRBV12-4	-	TRBJ2-4	TRBD1	TGTGCCAGCAGTTTGAGGGGGCACACAAACATTCAGTACTTC	CASSLRGHTNIQYF
TRBV20-1	few	TRBJ2-1	-	TGCAGAGTAGGTGGAAGTGTAATTGAGCAGTTCTTC	CRVGGSVIEQFF
TRBV5-1	few	TRBJ2-3	TRBD2	TGCGCCAGCAGCTCCAGCGGGGGGAGCACAAGACTGGTTACGCAGTATTTT	CASSSSGGSTRLVTQYF
TRBV6-5	few	TRBJ2-7	TRBD1	TGTGCCAGCAGTTACAATCACAGGGGTCGGGCCTACGAGCAGTACTTC	CASSYNHRGRAYEQYF
TRBV29-1	few	TRBJ2-3	-	TGCAGCGTTGCACAGGGAAGGGTCACAGATACGCAGTATTTT	CSVAQGRVTDTQYF
TRBV21-1	-	TRBJ1-4	-	TGTGCCAGCAGCAAACCCGGGACTGGGGGTGAAAAACTGTTTTTT	CASSKPGTGGEKLFF
TRBV7-9	few	TRBJ2-7	TRBD1	TGTGCCAGCAGCCCGAGACAGGGGTTGATCTACGAGCAGTACTTC	CASSPRQGLIYEQYF
TRBV9	many	TRBJ1-2	TRBD1	TGTGCCAGCAGCAAAGGGACAGCTAACTATGGCTACACCTTC	CASSKGTANYGYTF
TRBV3-1	-	TRBJ2-7	-	TGTGCCAGCAGCCACACTTGGGGGGATGCCGCAGACGAGCAGTACTTC	CASSHTWGDAADEQYF
TRBV29-1	few	TRBJ2-3	-	TGCAGCGTTGAAGTAGGCTGGGGGACGCAGTATTTT	CSVEVGWGTQYF
TRBV7-2	-	TRBJ1-4	-	TGTGCCAGCAGCTTAAGTAACAGATTTAATGAAAAACTGTTTTTT	CASSLSNRFNEKLFF
TRBV4-2	many	TRBJ1-1	TRBD1	TGTGCCAGCAGCCAAGAAAGGGGGCCAAGGAGGCTAGCTTTCTTT	CASSQERGPRRLAFF
TRBV7-2	many	TRBJ2-1	TRBD2	TGTGCCAGCAGCTTTTCTAGCGGGAACCACAATGAGCAGTTCTTC	CASSFSSGNHNEQFF
TRBV9	few	TRBJ2-7	-	TGTGCCAGCAGCAACCGACCGGGCTACGAGCAGTACTTC	CASSNRPGYEQYF
TRBV6-2/TRBV6-3	many	TRBJ2-3	-	TGTGCCAGCAGCCGCCCGTTTGACAACACAGATACGCAGTATTTT	CASSRPFDNTDTQYF
TRBV10-3	few	TRBJ2-7	TRBD1	TGTGCCAGCGGCGCTGGGACAGACTACGAGCAGTACTTC	CASGAGTDYEQYF
TRBV6-1	-	TRBJ2-2	TRBD2	TGTGCCAGCAGACCGGGGGGGAACACCGGGGAGCTGTTTTTT	CASRPGGNTGELFF
TRBV20-1	-	TRBJ2-3	TRBD1	TGCAGTGCCCCGGGACAGGGCGACGGGACGCAGTATTTT	CSAPGQGDGTQYF
TRBV4-3	-	TRBJ1-6	TRBD1	TGCGCCAGCAGCCAAAGTCGGGGGCAGGGGGGTTCACCCCTCCACTTT	CASSQSRGQGGSPLHF
TRBV5-1	-	TRBJ2-7	TRBD1	TGCGCCAGCAGCTTGGATGGGACAGGCAGATACGAGCAGTACTTC	CASSLDGTGRYEQYF
TRBV4-3	-	TRBJ1-2	-	TGCGCCAGCAGCCAAGAGCTAATATCTGAGACGGCGGGAGGCTACACCTTC	CASSQELISETAGGYTF
TRBV6-1	-	TRBJ2-5	-	TGTGCCAGCGTCAGGGGGGTGACCCAGTACTTC	CASVRGVTQYF
TRBV30	-	TRBJ1-2	-	TGTGCCTGGAGCCCGTACCTTGACAGAATTAACTATGGCTACACCTTC	CAWSPYLDRINYGYTF
TRBV6-5	many	TRBJ2-7	TRBD1	TGTGCCAGCAGTTACGGGCAGGGGGCTGGGTACGAGCAGTACTTC	CASSYGQGAGYEQYF
TRBV20-1	-	TRBJ2-7	TRBD2	TGCAGTGCTAGGGCTGGAGCGGGAGTGGGAAACGAGCAGTACTTC	CSARAGAGVGNEQYF
TRBV9	-	TRBJ2-7	-	TGTGCCAGCAGCGGGATGGAAGCGGGTACCTACGAGCAGTACTTC	CASSGMEAGTYEQYF
TRBV20-1	few	TRBJ1-5	TRBD1	TGCAGTGCTAGAACAGGGGTTGGTCAGCCCCAGCATTTT	CSARTGVGQPQHF
TRBV11-2	-	TRBJ2-7	TRBD2	TGTGCCAGCAGCTTAGTAGGTGTATCAAGCGGGAGGTTTAACTACGAGCAGTACTTC	CASSLVGVSSGRFNYEQYF
TRBV12-5	-	TRBJ2-3	TRBD2	TGTGCTAGTGGTTTGGCCTTAGCGGGATCCACAGATACGCAGTATTTT	CASGLALAGSTDTQYF